This T cell receptor (beta chain) is drawn from a study of identical twins. TCRdb reanalysed the 5' RACE reads using MiXCR and keeps one entry per CDR3 protein. The sample carries some 230,000 distinct CDR3 sequences, over 5.5% recorded once. General study results and limits: Conclusions were based on cross-sectional statistical analysis, without following the same donors. Sharing of beta out-of-frame sequences by twins showed a weaker excess.

There are many counts of this clonotype. The target antigen is unknown. V was cut by 8 bases and J by 0 bases, with 11 bases left in between. The CDR3 spans 14 residues. CDR1 is LGHNA and CDR2 is YSLEER in the germline V gene. Another study also made use of these data, one on T cells expressing NK-cell markers. That study adds: The TCR beta repertoires originated in sorted CD3+CD56+NKG2C+, CD3+CD56+NKG2C- and CD3+CD56-NKG2C+ T cells. Dominant NKG2C+ clonotypes were found to form roughly 1.0-7.0% of CD8+ T cells in five to seven donors.

The TCR comes from a woman aged 18-35 years in good health. Sequencing input: CD8+ T cells sorted from blood. The chain has TRBV4-3 and TRBJ2-1; D might be TRBD2 (6 bases). The chain's CDR3 is CASASGVSYNEQFF. The DNA of the CDR3 is TGCGCCAGCGCGTCGGGAGTCTCCTACAATGAGCAGTTCTTC.